Each of the 29 T cell receptor beta chains below was sequenced from the same sample in a study of chemoradiotherapy in HPV16-positive cancers. This table comes from immunoSEQ multiplex PCR, and its TCRdb copy is limited to in-frame clones, with some not included. The sample consists of about 53,000 clones, around nine tenths of them appearing once. This sample comprised blood, obtained from a patient who underwent chemoradiotherapy. These TCRs come from a human donor with HPV-associated anogenital cancer.

This clone was found once. This chain links TRBV7-2 with TRBJ1-1; 12 bases map to TRBD1. Germline CDR1 and CDR2: SGHTA and FQGNSA. V gave up 5 bases and J gave up 10 bases; unmatched junction bases: 5. The CDR3 is 13 residues long. DNA for the CDR3: TGTGCCAGCAGCGGGGACAGGGGGCTGTTAGCTTTCTTT. This sequence encodes CASSGDRGLLAFF.

The gene calls are TRBV5-4 and TRBJ2-5; D perhaps matches TRBD2 (7 bases). Trimming cost V 2 bases and J 0 bases, with 11 bases left between them. The CDR3 runs to 15 residues. CDR1 and CDR2 from the germline V gene are SGHNT and YYREEE (reference sequence). The CDR3 sequence is CASSLRGAYQETQYF. The CDR3 bases are TGTGCCAGCAGCTTACGGGGGGCGTACCAAGAGACCCAGTACTTC.

The chain recombines TRBV6-5 with TRBJ2-7; TRBD1 is a possible D gene (6 bases). The V end lost 7 bases, the J end lost 6 bases, and 19 bases lay between the germline ends. The V gene's germline CDR1 is MNHEY and CDR2 SVGAGI. The CDR3 runs 14 residues. The CDR3 reads CASKITAGEAEQYF. The CDR3 coding sequence is TGTGCCAGCAAGATTACGGCAGGGGAAGCCGAGCAGTACTTC.

The gene calls are TRBV19 and TRBJ2-5; D is ambiguous. Trimming removed 5 bases from V and 2 bases from J, with 6 bases in between. CDR1 and CDR2 from the germline V gene are LNHDA and SQIVND (reference sequence). The CDR3 is made up of 12 amino acids. The CDR3 loop is CASSPEQETQYF. As DNA, the CDR3 is TGTGCCAGTAGTCCCGAGCAAGAGACCCAGTACTTC.

V gene TRBV7-3 combines with J gene TRBJ2-7, with 8 bases identical to TRBD2. Trimming removed 5 bases from V and 4 bases from J; junction bases left unmatched: 4. Germline V lookup: CDR1 SGHTA, CDR2 FQGTGA. CDR3 length equals 13 residues. The CDR3 loop is CASSVGLDYEQYF. CDR3 in DNA: TGTGCCAGCAGCGTGGGACTAGATTACGAGCAGTACTTC.

By frequency in the sample, this clone is medium-sized. The chain joins TRBV6-5 to TRBJ1-2; possibly TRBD1 for D (5 bases). Germline V gene data show CDR1 as MNHEY and CDR2 as SVGAGI. Trimming cost V 6 bases and J 3 bases, with 17 bases left between them. The CDR3 is 15 residues long. The CDR3 DNA is TGTGCCAGCAGGACCCCCTTGGGGCGAGACTATGGCTACACCTTC. Translated: CASRTPLGRDYGYTF.

CDR3 loop: CSVEAGTNYGYTF. CDR3 coding DNA: TGCAGCGTTGAGGCAGGCACTAACTATGGCTACACCTTC. The V gene is TRBV29-1, the J gene TRBJ1-2; D is uncertain. Per germline, CDR1 SQVTM and CDR2 ANQGSEA. The CDR3 is 13 residues long. V was shortened by 3 bases and J by 0 bases, with 8 bases between the two germline ends. Complete variable domain (other parts from reference TRBV29-1 and TRBJ1-2): SAVISQKPSRDICQRGTSLTIQCQVDSQVTMMFWYRQQPGQSLTLIATANQGSEATYESGFVIDKFPISRPNLTFSTLTVSNMSPEDSSIYLCSVEAGTNYGYTFGSGTRLTVV.

The chain uses TRBV5-6 and TRBJ1-2, with TRBD1 identical over 8 bases. The junction had 5 bases not matched to a gene; V was cut back by 0 bases and J by 1 base. Germline lookup yields CDR1 SGHDT and CDR2 YYEEEE. This CDR3 region has 16 residues. CDR3 in DNA: TGTGCCAGCAGCTTGGACAGGGGGATGCTTAACTATGGCTACACCTTC. Residues: CASSLDRGMLNYGYTF.

The chain combines TRBV14 with TRBJ2-1; D is possibly TRBD1 (6 bases). The CDR3 is 14 residues long. V was shortened by 5 bases and J by 5 bases, with 13 bases between the two germline ends. Germline V lookup: CDR1 SGHDN, CDR2 FVKESK. The DNA for the CDR3 is TGTGCCAGCAGCAAAGGGGGAAACAACAATGAGCAGTTCTTC. Translated: CASSKGGNNNEQFF.

This chain uses TRBV9 with TRBJ1-2, with a tentative D call TRBD1 (5 bases). CDR1 and CDR2 from the germline V gene are SGDLS and YYNGEE. The V end was cut by 5 bases, the J end by 4 bases, with 6 bases between. The CDR3 contains 11 residues. The CDR3 reads CASRGGYGYTF. The DNA for the CDR3 is TGTGCCAGCAGGGGGGGCTATGGCTACACCTTC.

The chain couples TRBV30 to TRBJ2-1, with 9 bases fitting TRBD2. This CDR3 has 19 amino acids. Germline V gene data show CDR1 as GTSNPN and CDR2 as SVGIG (reference sequence). J lost 5 bases, V lost 4 bases, and 21 bases had no gene match. The CDR3 region is CAWNSGRVLAGVGHNEQFF. CDR3 nucleotide sequence: TGTGCCTGGAACTCCGGTCGGGTCTTAGCGGGAGTGGGCCACAATGAGCAGTTCTTC. Complete variable domain (other parts from reference TRBV30 and TRBJ2-1): SQTIHQWPATLVQPVGSPLSLECTVEGTSNPNLYWYRQAAGRGLQLLFYSVGIGQISSEVPQNLSASRPQDRQFILSSKKLLLSDSGFYLCAWNSGRVLAGVGHNEQFFGPGTRLTVL.

This clone was found once. V is TRBV9 and J is TRBJ2-1, with TRBD2 matching 8 bases. Germline values: CDR1 SGDLS, CDR2 YYNGEE. CDR3 size: 20 residues. V dropped 4 bases and J dropped 0; count of bases not matched to a gene: 18. CDR3 bases: TGTGCCAGCAGCACGAGGGGCGGTAGTAGCGGGATAAGCTCCTACAATGAGCAGTTCTTC. It specifies CASSTRGGSSGISSYNEQFF.

V is TRBV9 and J is TRBJ2-1; TRBD2 agrees at 7 bases. The trim removed 4 bases at V and 15 bases at J, leaving 13 bases unmatched. Germline CDR1 SGDLS, CDR2 YYNGEE. CDR3 length equals 13 residues. This CDR3 is CASSLQERGGPFF. CDR3 nucleotides: TGTGCCAGCAGCCTCCAAGAGCGGGGAGGTCCGTTCTTC.

The V and J genes are TRBV30 and TRBJ2-5, with 7 bases identical to TRBD2. The J segment lost 3 bases and the V segment lost 8 bases, leaving 12 bases of the junction unmatched. Germline loops: CDR1 GTSNPN, CDR2 SVGIG (reference sequence). The CDR3 is 14 amino acids. This chain's CDR3 is CARDLRAGEETQYF. DNA of the CDR3: TGTGCCCGGGACCTAAGGGCGGGAGAAGAGACCCAGTACTTC.

The chain carries TRBV2 and TRBJ2-7; 8 bases are a match to TRBD1. The CDR3 is made up of 13 amino acids. The V gene's germline CDR1 is SNHLY and CDR2 FYNNEI. The ends lost 5 bases at V and 4 bases at J; junction bases unmatched: 4. The CDR3 DNA is TGTGCCAGCAGTCAGGGGGCAGGGTACGAGCAGTACTTC. Protein product: CASSQGAGYEQYF.

This sequence joins TRBV7-2 and TRBJ1-3, with a tentative D call TRBD1 (6 bases). V lost 5 bases, J lost 5 bases, and 16 bases lay in between. Per germline, CDR1 SGHTA and CDR2 FQGNSA. The CDR3 is 15 amino acids. The CDR3 reads CASSRGQAGRNTIYF. CDR3 coding DNA: TGTGCCAGCAGCCGGGGGCAAGCGGGGAGAAACACCATATATTTT. Combining the CDR3 with reference TRBV7-2 and TRBJ1-3 gives the whole variable domain GAGVSQSPSNKVTEKGKDVELRCDPISGHTALYWYRQSLGQGLEFLIYFQGNSAPDKSGLPSDRFSAERTGGSVSTLTIQRTQQEDSAVYLCASSRGQAGRNTIYFGEGSWLTVV.

This clone came up once. The CDR3 nucleotides read TGTGCCAGCAGTGCCGACAGGGGGAGACCGGCGACCCAGTACTTC. Translating it yields CASSADRGRPATQYF. This chain uses TRBV6-1 with TRBJ2-5, with TRBD1 identical over 9 bases. From germline, CDR1 is MNHNS and CDR2 SASEGT. V lost 4 bases and J lost 7; bases outside the gene matches: 10. The CDR3 is made up of 15 amino acids.

The chain carries TRBV9 and TRBJ1-4; D uncertain. The CDR3 covers 13 residues. The ends were cut back, 4 bases at V and 8 bases at J, with 12 bases in the middle. CDR1 is SGDLS, CDR2 YYNGEE, per germline. This CDR3 is CASSPRTGEKLFF. CDR3 nucleotide sequence: TGTGCCAGCAGCCCTCGGACGGGAGAAAAACTGTTTTTT.

The chain has TRBV9 and TRBJ1-5, with D unclear. The CDR3 has 14 amino acids. In germline, CDR1 is SGDLS, CDR2 YYNGEE. Trimming took off 0 bases at V and 0 bases at J, with 4 bases between the two ends. The CDR3 DNA is TGTGCCAGCAGCGTAGAGGGTAGCAATCAGCCCCAGCATTTT. This codes for CASSVEGSNQPQHF.

The CDR3 bases are TGTGCCAGCAGCTCGACAGGGAATCAGCCCCAGCATTTT. Translating gives CASSSTGNQPQHF. The chain employs TRBV5-5 and TRBJ1-5, with 7 nucleotides matching TRBD1. The CDR3 contains 13 residues. The germline CDR1 and CDR2 sequences are SGHKS and YYEKEE (reference sequence). The ends lost 3 bases at V and 4 bases at J; junction bases unmatched: 1.

This clone was detected only once. The chain joins TRBV29-1 to TRBJ1-5; 8 bases agree with TRBD1. CDR1 SQVTM and CDR2 ANQGSEA come from the germline V gene. Trimming took 8 bases from V and 6 from J; bases not matched to a gene: 9. The CDR3 is 13 amino acids. The DNA of the CDR3 is TGCAGCACCTCAGGGGGCGCCGGTCAGCCCCAGCATTTT. It encodes CSTSGGAGQPQHF.

The J gene is TRBJ2-3, the V gene TRBV7-3; D may be TRBD2 (6 bases). The V gene's germline CDR1 is SGHTA and CDR2 FQGTGA. This CDR3 region has 15 residues. V lost 2 bases and J lost 5, with 14 bases in between. Written as DNA, the CDR3 is TGTGCCAGCAGCTTATCCGGAGGGCCGGAAGATACGCAGTATTTT. Residues: CASSLSGGPEDTQYF. The whole variable domain, filled in from reference TRBV7-3 and TRBJ2-3, reads GAGVSQTPSNKVTEKGKYVELRCDPISGHTALYWYRQSLGQGPEFLIYFQGTGAADDSGLPNDRFFAVRPEGSVSTLKIQRTERGDSAVYLCASSLSGGPEDTQYFGPGTRLTVL.

The J gene is TRBJ1-3, the V gene TRBV6-5; D might be TRBD1 (5 bases). Trimming cost V 8 bases and J 6 bases, with 17 bases left between them. The CDR3 is 14 residues long. The germline CDR1 and CDR2 sequences are MNHEY and SVGAGI. The CDR3 nucleotides read TGTGCCAGCGGAAAGGAGGGGTTGGTAAACACCATATATTTT. Its protein product is CASGKEGLVNTIYF.

The CDR3 spells CSVELGQGSLTGELFF. CDR3 DNA sequence: TGCAGCGTTGAACTCGGACAGGGGTCGCTCACCGGGGAGCTGTTTTTT. The V call is TRBV29-1, the J call TRBJ2-2; 9 bases line up with TRBD1. The trim removed 2 bases at V and 4 bases at J, leaving 8 bases unmatched. This CDR3 has 16 residues. In germline, CDR1 is SQVTM, CDR2 ANQGSEA.

This chain links TRBV6-5 with TRBJ1-3; 7 bases fit TRBD1. The CDR3 extends over 13 amino acids. V shed 10 bases and J 4 bases; nucleotides not matched to a gene: 7. The germline gives CDR1 MNHEY, CDR2 SVGAGI. This chain's CDR3 is CATTGVLGNTIYF. Written as DNA, the CDR3 is TGTGCCACCACAGGGGTTCTGGGAAACACCATATATTTT.

The chain couples TRBV28 to TRBJ1-5; TRBD1 aligns across 7 bases. Trimming cost V 4 bases and J 7 bases; bases outside gene matches: 10. CDR1 MDHEN and CDR2 SYDVKM come from the germline V gene. CDR3 length equals 15 residues. The CDR3 here is CASSSSGGTGQPQHF. Here the CDR3 DNA reads TGTGCCAGCAGTTCTTCAGGGGGTACGGGGCAGCCCCAGCATTTT.

The chain links TRBV2 to TRBJ2-7; D uncertain. Germline CDR1 SNHLY, CDR2 FYNNEI. There are 12 residues in the CDR3. V lost 6 bases and J lost 6, with 12 bases in between. CDR3 DNA: TGTGCCAGCAGGGCTTCCCTGGGCGAGCAGTACTTC. This codes for CASRASLGEQYF.

This chain connects TRBV4-2 to TRBJ1-2; 8 nucleotides align to TRBD1. Germline trimming cut 4 bases from V and 5 bases from J; bases unmatched to any gene: 3. CDR1 is LGHNA, CDR2 YNFKEQ, per germline. The CDR3 covers 13 residues. CDR3 nucleotide sequence: TGTGCCAGCAGCCCGGACAGGGTTTATGGCTACACCTTC. The encoded protein is CASSPDRVYGYTF.

CDR3 DNA: TGTGCCAGCAGCCGATCGACCGTGGGGGGAAACACCATATATTTT. The encoded protein is CASSRSTVGGNTIYF. The rearrangement joins TRBV6-5 to TRBJ1-3; D remains unclear. Trimming took 6 bases from V and 4 from J, leaving 16 bases between them. Germline V gives CDR1 MNHEY, CDR2 SVGAGI. There are 15 residues in the CDR3.